The rows below give T cell receptor beta chains drawn from one sample of a study of blood T cell repertoires in COVID-19. Profiling relied on immunoSEQ multiplex PCR, and the TCRdb table lists in-frame clones only, not all of them. The sample has about 480,000 clones; roughly 85% are singletons. Sequencing was performed on PBMCs or T cells enriched from blood (not recorded which). The receptors originated from a woman younger than 35 with acute COVID-19. Both conserved end residues are part of each CDR3. Fields, in order: D gene, J gene, V gene, clone size, CDR3 DNA, CDR3 protein. The D gene is left open where the match is weak. For some rows the clone size is stated as once, few or many, or as a class when expanded; others skip it.

TRBD1,TRBJ1-2,TRBV3-1/TRBV3-2,.,TGTGCCAGCAGCCAACCGGGACAGTACTATGGCTACACCTTC,CASSQPGQYYGYTF
TRBD1,TRBJ2-2,TRBV5-6,.,TGTGCCAGCAGCATCGGACAGGGGACCGGGGAGCTGTTTTTT,CASSIGQGTGELFF
.,TRBJ1-3,TRBV5-1,.,TGCGCCAGCAGCTTTGAACAGGGAATTGCTGGAAACACCATATATTTT,CASSFEQGIAGNTIYF
TRBD1,TRBJ2-5,TRBV11-2,.,TGTGCCAGCAGCTTAGGGACAGGGCAGGAGACCCAGTACTTC,CASSLGTGQETQYF
TRBD2,TRBJ2-7,TRBV5-4,few,TGTGCCAGCAGCTTTCAGGGAGGGTCCTACGAGCAGTACTTC,CASSFQGGSYEQYF
TRBD2,TRBJ2-3,TRBV6-5,.,TGTGCCAGCAGTTACTCATCACTAGCGAAAGATACGCAGTATTTT,CASSYSSLAKDTQYF
TRBD2,TRBJ2-5,TRBV9,.,TGTGCCAGCAGCGTGGGTAGCGGGCGGAAAGAGACCCAGTACTTC,CASSVGSGRKETQYF
.,TRBJ1-2,TRBV19,.,TGTGCCAGTAGGACAATGGGTGGCTACACCTTC,CASRTMGGYTF
.,TRBJ2-1,TRBV9,.,TGTGCCAGCAGCGTTAGTTTCGGTCGGGGCAATGAGCAGTTCTTC,CASSVSFGRGNEQFF
TRBD2,TRBJ2-5,TRBV5-1,.,TGCGCCAGCAGCTTGGACGCGCTAGCGGGAATGGAGACCCAGTACTTC,CASSLDALAGMETQYF
.,TRBJ1-1,TRBV9,.,TGTGCCAGCAGCGTAGACGGCGGTAACACTGAAGCTTTCTTT,CASSVDGGNTEAFF
.,TRBJ1-2,TRBV4-1,.,TGCGCCAGCAGCCAAGAAAACTGGTTAGGCGGAACCTATGGCTACACCTTC,CASSQENWLGGTYGYTF
.,TRBJ1-4,TRBV7-9,.,TGTGCCAGCAGCCTACTCAGGAATGAAAAACTGTTTTTT,CASSLLRNEKLFF
TRBD2,TRBJ2-7,TRBV6-5,.,TGTGCCAGCAGTCTGTCTAGCGGGGGGTACGAGCAGTACTTC,CASSLSSGGYEQYF
TRBD2,TRBJ2-1,TRBV27,.,TGTGCCAGCAATCCTTGGGCCGGGACTAGCGGAACCAACAATGAGCAGTTCTTC,CASNPWAGTSGTNNEQFF
TRBD1,TRBJ1-2,TRBV6-5,.,TGTGCCAGCAGATTTACAGGGGCCTATGGCTACACCTTC,CASRFTGAYGYTF
TRBD2,TRBJ2-1,TRBV27,.,TGTGCCAGCAGGACGGGAGGCCCCTACAATGAGCAGTTCTTC,CASRTGGPYNEQFF
TRBD1,TRBJ1-6,TRBV29-1,.,TGCAGCGTTGAATCACAGGGGAGGACCCTCCACTTT,CSVESQGRTLHF
.,TRBJ1-1,TRBV5-4,.,TGTGCCAGCACCTTGTCCGGTTTCGGCACTGAAGCTTTCTTT,CASTLSGFGTEAFF
.,TRBJ2-7,TRBV6-2/TRBV6-3,.,TGTGCCAGCAGTTACAGTTTCGGGGGGCCCCCACGTATCTCCTACGAGCAGTACTTC,CASSYSFGGPPRISYEQYF
TRBD1,TRBJ1-5,TRBV6-1,.,TGTGCCAGCAGTGAAGATGGCAGGGGGCTTGTTGAGCCCCAGCATTTT,CASSEDGRGLVEPQHF
.,TRBJ2-7,TRBV7-8,.,TGTGCCAGCGGAGGGGTGCACTCCTACGAGCAGTACTTC,CASGGVHSYEQYF
.,TRBJ2-1,TRBV11-3,.,TGTGCCAGCGCTCGGGGGAGCTCCTACAATGAGCAGTTCTTC,CASARGSSYNEQFF
.,TRBJ2-7,TRBV3-1/TRBV3-2,.,TGTGCCAGCAGTTACAATCATGACATCATCCCGTCCTACGAGCAGTACTTC,CASSYNHDIIPSYEQYF
TRBD2,TRBJ2-1,TRBV6-5,.,TGTGCCAGTTTTGGGGGGGTCAATGAGCAGTTCTTC,CASFGGVNEQFF
.,TRBJ2-5,TRBV18,.,TGTGCCAGCTCACTCAGCGCGGGGCAAGAGACCCAGTACTTC,CASSLSAGQETQYF
.,TRBJ2-5,TRBV7-3,.,TGTGCCAGCAGCTTAATGGGGGACACCGGAGAGACCCAGTACTTC,CASSLMGDTGETQYF